This TCR beta chain was recorded in a study of cytotoxic CD8 clonotypes in ibrutinib-treated CLL. Turning to the study itself: On average, each sample had roughly 260,000 productive templates and approximately 100,000 productive rearrangements. Study results and limitations: At progression, clonality fell back toward baseline after rising at ibrutinib response.

CDR3 length: 15 residues. Germline V gene lookup returns CDR1 SGHTA and CDR2 FQGTGA. Trimming removed 3 bases at V and 4 bases at J, with 16 bases between. PBMCs were cryopreserved, and 2 to 2.5 micrograms of genomic DNA from them went into TCR beta libraries. This table comes from immunoSEQ multiplex PCR, and its TCRdb copy is limited to in-frame clones, with some not included. The data show fewer than 400,000 clones, with roughly 70% seen just once and just under 6.5% held by the top ten. On this clone: Its antigen is currently unknown.

The sequencing used PBMCs, collected after 36 months of ibrutinib treatment. V gene TRBV7-3 combines with J gene TRBJ2-7; a possible D gene is TRBD2 (6 bases). The clonotype originates from a human donor with chronic lymphocytic leukemia. DNA of the CDR3: TGTGCCAGCAGCTTCTCGGTTCAGGGAGGATACGAGCAGTACTTC. Its protein product is CASSFSVQGGYEQYF.